This entry describes one TCR beta chain. Authors' data handling: Reference gene primer amplification gave nucleated cell count estimates. Sequencing used immunoSEQ multiplex PCR; TCRdb keeps in-frame clones, though not all of them. From that table come the V and J calls and clone size; the DNA was used to work out D and trimming. Of 150,000 or so clones in the sample, about 90% were seen once. CDR1 and CDR2 (germline): SGHRS, YFSETQ. The CDR3 runs 16 residues. The V gene end was trimmed by 1 base and the J gene end by 8 bases; junction bases not matched to a gene: 6. This sample is part of a study of blood T cell repertoires in COVID-19. Study at large: The samples span acute and convalescent COVID-19 from the United States, Italy and Spain. T cells, B-cell-depleted T cells, or PBMCs supplied cDNA or gDNA.

The chain links TRBV5-1 to TRBJ2-1; 13 bases are a match to TRBD2. Sequencing was performed on peripheral blood. The source of this sequence is an elderly man with acute or convalescent COVID-19. The CDR3 region has the DNA TGCGCCAGCAGCTTGATACTAGCGGGAGGGTTCGATGAGCAGTTCTTC. Translation gives CASSLILAGGFDEQFF.